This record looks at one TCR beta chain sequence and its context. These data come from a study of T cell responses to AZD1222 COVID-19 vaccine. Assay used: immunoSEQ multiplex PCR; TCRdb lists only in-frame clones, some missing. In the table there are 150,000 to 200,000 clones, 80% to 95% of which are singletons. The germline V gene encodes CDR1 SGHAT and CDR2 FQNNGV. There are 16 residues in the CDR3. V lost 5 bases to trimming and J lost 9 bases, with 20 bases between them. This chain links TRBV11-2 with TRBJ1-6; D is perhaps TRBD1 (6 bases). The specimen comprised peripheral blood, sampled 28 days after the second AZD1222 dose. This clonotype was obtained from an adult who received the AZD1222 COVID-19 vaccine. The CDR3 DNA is TGTGCCAGCAGCCCGAGTAGGGGGGGTTTAGGTTCACCCCTCCACTTT. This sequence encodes CASSPSRGGLGSPLHF. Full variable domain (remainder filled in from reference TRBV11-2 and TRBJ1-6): EAGVAQSPRYKIIEKRQSVAFWCNPISGHATLYWYQQILGQGPKLLIQFQNNGVVDDSQLPKDRFSAERLKGVDSTLKIQPAKLEDSAVYLCASSPSRGGLGSPLHFGNGTRLTVT.